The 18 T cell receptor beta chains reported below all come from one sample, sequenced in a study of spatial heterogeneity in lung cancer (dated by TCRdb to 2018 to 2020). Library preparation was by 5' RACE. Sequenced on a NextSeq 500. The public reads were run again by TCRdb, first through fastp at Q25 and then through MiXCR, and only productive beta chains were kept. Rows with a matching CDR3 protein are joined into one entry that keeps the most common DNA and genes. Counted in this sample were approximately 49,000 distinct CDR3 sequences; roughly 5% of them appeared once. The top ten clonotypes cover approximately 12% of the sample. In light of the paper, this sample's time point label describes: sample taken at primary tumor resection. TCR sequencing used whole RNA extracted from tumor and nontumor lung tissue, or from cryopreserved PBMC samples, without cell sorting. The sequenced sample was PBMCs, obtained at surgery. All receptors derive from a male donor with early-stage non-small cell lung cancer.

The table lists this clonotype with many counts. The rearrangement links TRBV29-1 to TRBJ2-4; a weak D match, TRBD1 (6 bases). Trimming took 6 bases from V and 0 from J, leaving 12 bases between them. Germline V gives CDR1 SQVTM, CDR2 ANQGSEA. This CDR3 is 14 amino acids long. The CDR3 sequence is CSVRDTKAKNIQYF. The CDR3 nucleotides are TGCAGCGTCCGGGACACCAAAGCCAAAAACATTCAGTACTTC.

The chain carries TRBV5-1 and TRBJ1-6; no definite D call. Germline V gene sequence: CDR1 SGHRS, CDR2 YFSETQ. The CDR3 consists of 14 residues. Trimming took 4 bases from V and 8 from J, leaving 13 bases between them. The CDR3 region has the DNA TGCGCCAGCAGCGCAAGGGAGGGTGATTCACCCCTCCACTTT. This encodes CASSAREGDSPLHF.

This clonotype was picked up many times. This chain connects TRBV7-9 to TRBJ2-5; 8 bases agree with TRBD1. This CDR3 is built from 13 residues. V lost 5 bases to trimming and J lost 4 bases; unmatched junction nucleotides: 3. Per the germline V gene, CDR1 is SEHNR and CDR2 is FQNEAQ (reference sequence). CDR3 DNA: TGTGCCAGCAGCCGACAGGGGACAGAGACCCAGTACTTC. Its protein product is CASSRQGTETQYF.

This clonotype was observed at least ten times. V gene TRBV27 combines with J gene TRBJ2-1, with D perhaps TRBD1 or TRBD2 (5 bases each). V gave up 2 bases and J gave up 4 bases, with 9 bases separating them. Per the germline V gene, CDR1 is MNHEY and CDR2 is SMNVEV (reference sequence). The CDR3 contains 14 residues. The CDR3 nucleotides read TGTGCCAGCAGTTTAGGGACCAGTTACAATGAGCAGTTCTTC. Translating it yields CASSLGTSYNEQFF.

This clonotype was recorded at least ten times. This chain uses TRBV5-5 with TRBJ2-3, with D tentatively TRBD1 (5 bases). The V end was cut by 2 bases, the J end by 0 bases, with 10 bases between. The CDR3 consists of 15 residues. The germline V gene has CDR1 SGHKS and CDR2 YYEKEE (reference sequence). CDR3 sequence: CASSFLGASTDTQYF. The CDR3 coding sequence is TGTGCCAGCAGCTTTTTAGGGGCAAGCACAGATACGCAGTATTTT.

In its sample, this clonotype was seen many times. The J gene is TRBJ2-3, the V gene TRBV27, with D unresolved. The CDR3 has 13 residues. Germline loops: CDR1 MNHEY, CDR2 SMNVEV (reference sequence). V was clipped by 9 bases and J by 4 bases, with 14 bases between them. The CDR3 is CASRMRSADTQYF. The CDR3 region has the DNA TGTGCCAGTCGGATGAGGTCCGCAGATACGCAGTATTTT.

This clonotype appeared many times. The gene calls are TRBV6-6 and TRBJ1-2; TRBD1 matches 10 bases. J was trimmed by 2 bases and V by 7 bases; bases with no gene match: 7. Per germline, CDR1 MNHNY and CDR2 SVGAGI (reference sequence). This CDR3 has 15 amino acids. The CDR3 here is CASNTGQGRNYGYTF. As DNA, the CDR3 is TGTGCCAGCAACACGGGACAGGGGCGCAACTATGGCTACACCTTC.

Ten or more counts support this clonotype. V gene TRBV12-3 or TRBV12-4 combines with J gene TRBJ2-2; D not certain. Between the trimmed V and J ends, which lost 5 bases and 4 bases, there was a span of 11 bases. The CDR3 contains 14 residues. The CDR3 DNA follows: TGTGCCAGCAGTGCCAATCGGGTCACCGGGGAGCTGTTTTTT. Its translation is CASSANRVTGELFF.

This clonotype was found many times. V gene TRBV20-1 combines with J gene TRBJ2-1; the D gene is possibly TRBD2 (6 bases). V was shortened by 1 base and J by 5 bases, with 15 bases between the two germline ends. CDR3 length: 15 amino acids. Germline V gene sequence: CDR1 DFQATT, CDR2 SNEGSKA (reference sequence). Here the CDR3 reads CSARGLADAHNEQFF. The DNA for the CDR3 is TGCAGTGCTAGAGGATTAGCGGACGCACACAATGAGCAGTTCTTC.

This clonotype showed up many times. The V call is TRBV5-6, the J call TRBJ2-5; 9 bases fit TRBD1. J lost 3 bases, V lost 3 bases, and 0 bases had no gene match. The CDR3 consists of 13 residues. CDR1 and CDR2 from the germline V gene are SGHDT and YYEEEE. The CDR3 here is CASSWTGEETQYF. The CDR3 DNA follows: TGTGCCAGCAGCTGGACAGGGGAAGAGACCCAGTACTTC.

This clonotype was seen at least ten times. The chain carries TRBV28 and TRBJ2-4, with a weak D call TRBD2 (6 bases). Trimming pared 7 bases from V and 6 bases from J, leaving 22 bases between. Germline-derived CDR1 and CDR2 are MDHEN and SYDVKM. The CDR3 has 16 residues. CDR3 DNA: TGTGCCAGCACGGACCTGTTAGCGGAGGGGATAAACATTCAGTACTTC. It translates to CASTDLLAEGINIQYF.

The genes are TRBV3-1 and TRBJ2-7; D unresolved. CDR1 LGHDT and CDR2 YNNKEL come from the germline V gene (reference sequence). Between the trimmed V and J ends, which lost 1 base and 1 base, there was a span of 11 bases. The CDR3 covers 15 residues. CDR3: CASSQAPKPSYEQYF. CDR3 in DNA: TGTGCCAGCAGCCAAGCTCCCAAGCCATCCTACGAGCAGTACTTC.

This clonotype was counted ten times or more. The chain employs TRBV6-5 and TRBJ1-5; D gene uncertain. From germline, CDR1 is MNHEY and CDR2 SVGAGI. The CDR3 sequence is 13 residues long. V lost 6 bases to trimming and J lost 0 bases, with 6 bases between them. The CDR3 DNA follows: TGTGCCAGCAGACCTGATAGCAATCAGCCCCAGCATTTT. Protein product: CASRPDSNQPQHF.

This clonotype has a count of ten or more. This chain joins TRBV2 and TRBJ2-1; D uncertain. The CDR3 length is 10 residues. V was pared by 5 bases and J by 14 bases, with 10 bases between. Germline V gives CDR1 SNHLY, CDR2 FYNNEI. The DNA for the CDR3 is TGTGCCAGCAGTCGGCAATGGGAGTTCTTC. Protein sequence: CASSRQWEFF.

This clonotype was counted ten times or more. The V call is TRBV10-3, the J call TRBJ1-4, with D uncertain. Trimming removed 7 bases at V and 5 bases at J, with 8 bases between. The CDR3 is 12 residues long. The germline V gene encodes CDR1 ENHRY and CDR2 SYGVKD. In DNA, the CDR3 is TGTGCCATCAAGGGAGAGAATGAAAAACTGTTTTTT. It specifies CAIKGENEKLFF.

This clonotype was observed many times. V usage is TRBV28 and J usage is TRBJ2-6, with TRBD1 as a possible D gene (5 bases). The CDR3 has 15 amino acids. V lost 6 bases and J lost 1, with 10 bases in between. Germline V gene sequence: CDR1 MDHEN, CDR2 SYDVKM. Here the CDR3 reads CASRTEESGANVLTF. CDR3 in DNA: TGTGCCAGCAGGACAGAAGAGTCTGGGGCCAACGTCCTGACTTTC. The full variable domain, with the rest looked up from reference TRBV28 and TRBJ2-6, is DVKVTQSSRYLVKRTGEKVFLECVQDMDHENMFWYRQDPGLGLRLIYFSYDVKMKEKGDIPEGYSVSREKKERFSLILESASTNQTSMYLCASRTEESGANVLTFGAGSRLTVL.

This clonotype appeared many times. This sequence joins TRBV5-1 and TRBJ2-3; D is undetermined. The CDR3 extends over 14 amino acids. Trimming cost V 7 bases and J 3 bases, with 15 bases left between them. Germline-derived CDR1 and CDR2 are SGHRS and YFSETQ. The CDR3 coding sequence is TGCGCCAGCCGATACGCTCAGGTTACAGATACGCAGTATTTT. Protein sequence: CASRYAQVTDTQYF.

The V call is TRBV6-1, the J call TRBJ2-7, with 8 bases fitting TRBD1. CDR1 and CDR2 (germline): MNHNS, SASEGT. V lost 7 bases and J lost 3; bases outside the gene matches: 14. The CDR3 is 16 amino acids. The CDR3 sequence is CASTRMAGTGHYEQYF. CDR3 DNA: TGTGCCAGCACCCGCATGGCCGGGACAGGTCACTACGAGCAGTACTTC.